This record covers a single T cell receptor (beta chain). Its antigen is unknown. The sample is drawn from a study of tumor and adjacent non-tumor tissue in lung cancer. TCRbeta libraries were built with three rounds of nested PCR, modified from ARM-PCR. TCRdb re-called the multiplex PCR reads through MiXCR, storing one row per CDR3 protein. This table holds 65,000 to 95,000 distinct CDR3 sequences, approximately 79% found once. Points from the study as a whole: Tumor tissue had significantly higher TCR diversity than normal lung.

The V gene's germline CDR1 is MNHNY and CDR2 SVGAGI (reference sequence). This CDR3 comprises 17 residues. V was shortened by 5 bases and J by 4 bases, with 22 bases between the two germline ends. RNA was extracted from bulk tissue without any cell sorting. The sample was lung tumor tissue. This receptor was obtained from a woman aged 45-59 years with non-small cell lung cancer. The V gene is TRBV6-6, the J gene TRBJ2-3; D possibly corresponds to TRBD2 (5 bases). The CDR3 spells CASSIPGLLEIPDTQYF. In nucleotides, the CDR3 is TGTGCCAGCAGTATACCCGGACTTCTAGAGATTCCAGATACGCAGTATTTT.